These 27 T cell receptor beta chains were sequenced from one sample in a study of tumor-infiltrating lymphocytes in localized non-small cell lung cancer. Profiled with immunoSEQ multiplex PCR; TCRdb holds only in-frame clones, not every one. This table holds about 8,500 clones, 70% to 85% found once. The specimen was uninvolved lung tissue not adjacent to the tumor. Receptors were obtained from a human donor with non-small cell lung cancer.

The chain employs TRBV9 and TRBJ1-2; 7 positions match TRBD1. The CDR3 extends over 15 amino acids. J was trimmed by 1 base and V by 4 bases; bases with no gene match: 7. CDR1 and CDR2 (germline): SGDLS, YYNGEE. The CDR3: CASSPSGTVNYGYTF. DNA for the CDR3: TGTGCCAGCAGCCCATCCGGGACAGTTAACTATGGCTACACCTTC.

On this clone itself: Other DNA variants within this sample encode the same CDR3. The chain carries TRBV25-1 and TRBJ2-7, with 8 bases aligning to TRBD1. V lost 3 bases and J lost 4; bases outside the gene matches: 5. CDR1 is MGHDK and CDR2 is SYGVNS in the germline V gene. The CDR3 is made up of 14 amino acids. The CDR3 loop is CASSDRQGRYEQYF. The CDR3 coding sequence is TGTGCCAGCAGTGATAGACAGGGGAGGTACGAGCAGTACTTC.

The CDR3 sequence is CASSLELGGYTF. CDR3 coding DNA: TGTGCCAGCAGCTTGGAGCTGGGTGGCTACACCTTC. The V and J genes are TRBV5-6 and TRBJ1-2; D remains unclear. V was trimmed by 0 bases and J by 7 bases, leaving 7 bases between them. The germline gives CDR1 SGHDT, CDR2 YYEEEE. This CDR3 has 12 residues.

The chain is built from TRBV4-3 and TRBJ1-1, with D unresolved. The CDR3 sequence is 16 residues long. The V and J ends lost 1 base and 0 bases respectively, with 12 bases between them. CDR1 LGHNA and CDR2 YSLEER come from the germline V gene. The CDR3 sequence is CASSQVWGGVNTEAFF. CDR3 DNA sequence: TGCGCCAGCAGCCAAGTTTGGGGTGGAGTGAACACTGAAGCTTTCTTT.

The chain carries TRBV19 and TRBJ2-7, with a possible D match to TRBD2 (6 bases). There are 13 residues in the CDR3. V shed 2 bases and J shed 5 bases, with 10 bases lying between them. Germline CDR1 LNHDA, CDR2 SQIVND (reference sequence). This chain's CDR3 is CASSILSGDEQYF. The CDR3 region has the DNA TGTGCCAGTAGTATACTGTCGGGAGACGAGCAGTACTTC.

The V call is TRBV7-2, the J call TRBJ2-6, with D perhaps matching TRBD2 (5 bases). Between the trimmed V and J ends, which lost 6 bases and 0 bases, there was a span of 12 bases. CDR3 length: 16 residues. Germline-derived CDR1 and CDR2 are SGHTA and FQGNSA. The CDR3 bases are TGTGCCAGCAGTTGGACTTTCAGCTCTGGGGCCAACGTCCTGACTTTC. Translating it yields CASSWTFSSGANVLTF.

The chain is built from TRBV9 and TRBJ1-4, with a weak D call TRBD1 (5 bases). Germline CDR1 reads SGDLS; CDR2 reads YYNGEE. V lost 2 bases, J lost 0 bases, and 14 bases lay in between. The CDR3 is made up of 17 amino acids. CDR3 in DNA: TGTGCCAGCAGCGTCGACAGTAACCTCGCAACTAATGAAAAACTGTTTTTT. The encoded protein is CASSVDSNLATNEKLFF.

This chain connects TRBV2 to TRBJ2-5; no clear D gene. This CDR3 is built from 10 residues. Trimming removed 5 bases from V and 5 bases from J, with 3 bases in between. Looked up from germline, CDR1 is SNHLY and CDR2 is FYNNEI. The CDR3 region has the DNA TGTGCCAGCAGTCGGGAGACCCAGTACTTC. This gives the protein CASSRETQYF.

The sample holds a few counts of this clone. The genes are TRBV5-1 and TRBJ1-4; D not resolved. In germline, CDR1 is SGHRS, CDR2 YFSETQ. Trimming pared 3 bases from V and 3 bases from J, leaving 12 bases between. The CDR3 sequence is 15 residues long. The CDR3 reads CASSWTGQSNEKLFF. In DNA, the CDR3 is TGCGCCAGCAGCTGGACCGGGCAGTCTAATGAAAAACTGTTTTTT.

V and J are TRBV29-1 and TRBJ1-2, with D maybe TRBD1 (5 bases). The germline CDR1 and CDR2 sequences are SQVTM and ANQGSEA. V was cut by 6 bases and J by 7 bases, with 18 bases left in between. The CDR3 loop spans 13 amino acids. For the CDR3, the DNA is TGCAGCGTGCCCGTGGGGCAGCTAGGTGGCTACACCTTC. This sequence encodes CSVPVGQLGGYTF.

The chain links TRBV6-1 to TRBJ2-7; TRBD2 aligns across 9 bases. V lost 7 bases and J lost 7; bases outside the gene matches: 8. CDR3 length equals 13 residues. In germline, CDR1 is MNHNS, CDR2 SASEGT. The DNA for the CDR3 is TGTGCCAGCACGACTAGCGGTCTGGGGGAGCAGTACTTC. Amino acids: CASTTSGLGEQYF.

This clone was found a few times. CDR3 region: CASTDRGNEQYF. The CDR3 bases are TGTGCCAGTACCGATCGGGGGAACGAGCAGTACTTC. This chain joins TRBV19 and TRBJ2-7, with D possibly matching TRBD2 (6 bases). V gave up 7 bases and J gave up 5 bases, with 12 bases separating them. This CDR3 is built from 12 residues. Germline CDR1 reads LNHDA; CDR2 reads SQIVND (reference sequence).

As regards this clone: At one boundary the junction diverges from the germline segment, which might be a read error. The chain combines TRBV18 with TRBJ1-2; no clear D. Germline CDR1 reads KGHSH; CDR2 reads LQKENI. This CDR3 contains 14 residues. The CDR3: CASSTPTEYYGYTF. The CDR3 DNA reads TGTGCCAGCTCAACACCGACGGAATACTATGGCTACACCTTC.

The genes are TRBV7-2 and TRBJ2-5, with D unclear. The ends were cut back, 2 bases at V and 1 base at J, with 11 bases in the middle. The CDR3 spans 15 residues. Germline CDR1 SGHTA, CDR2 FQGNSA. The CDR3 DNA follows: TGTGCCAGCAGCTTAATCGTAGATCCCCAAGAGACCCAGTACTTC. Its translation is CASSLIVDPQETQYF.

The CDR3 loop reads CASSPGRGGDTQYF. For the CDR3, the DNA is TGTGCCAGCAGCCCGGGACGGGGAGGGGATACGCAGTATTTT. The V and J genes are TRBV7-3 and TRBJ2-3; 7 positions agree with TRBD2. The CDR3 is made up of 14 amino acids. V lost 5 bases and J lost 6; bases outside the gene matches: 8. CDR1 SGHTA and CDR2 FQGTGA come from the germline V gene.

The chain employs TRBV27 and TRBJ2-1; possibly TRBD1 for D (6 bases). Germline loops: CDR1 MNHEY, CDR2 SMNVEV (reference sequence). Trimming took 1 base from V and 2 from J, leaving 9 bases between them. This CDR3 is built from 15 residues. The CDR3 sequence: CASSLLGAPYNEQFF. The CDR3 DNA sequence: TGTGCCAGCAGTTTATTGGGGGCTCCCTACAATGAGCAGTTCTTC.

This clone ranks as medium-sized. The V call is TRBV6-6, the J call TRBJ2-7, with D tentatively TRBD1 (5 bases). The germline V gene has CDR1 MNHNY and CDR2 SVGAGI (reference sequence). The CDR3 contains 13 residues. V was cut by 6 bases and J by 2 bases, with 11 bases left in between. CDR3 nucleotides: TGTGCCAGCAGAAAGACAGAGACCTACGAGCAGTACTTC. This gives the protein CASRKTETYEQYF.

This clone was counted once. V usage is TRBV7-9 and J usage is TRBJ1-2; 8 bases agree with TRBD1. Germline assignment: CDR1 SEHNR and CDR2 FQNEAQ (reference sequence). Germline trimming cut 10 bases from V and 6 bases from J; bases unmatched to any gene: 10. The CDR3 totals 13 residues. The DNA of the CDR3 is TGTGCCATGGACAGGGAAGGGGGCCATGGCTACACCTTC. This encodes CAMDREGGHGYTF.

This clone is labeled as medium-sized. The chain recombines TRBV23-1 with TRBJ2-3; 7 bases line up with TRBD1. TRBV23-1 is labeled an ORF, and its function is uncertain. V trimming: 7 bases; J trimming: 0 bases; junction bases outside the gene matches: 7. This CDR3 is built from 15 residues. CDR3: CASMERDRSTDTQYF. The CDR3, as DNA: TGCGCCAGCATGGAGAGGGACAGAAGCACAGATACGCAGTATTTT.

This rearrangement joins TRBV11-2 to TRBJ2-2, with TRBD2 matching 12 bases. Germline V gene data show CDR1 as SGHAT and CDR2 as FQNNGV. This CDR3 has 17 residues. J lost 7 bases, V lost 4 bases, and 10 bases had no gene match. The CDR3 bases are TGTGCCAGCAGCTCAATCCGACTAGCGGGAGCGGGCGGGGAGCTGTTTTTT. The encoded protein is CASSSIRLAGAGGELFF. The variable domain in full, completed from reference TRBV11-2 and TRBJ2-2, reads EAGVAQSPRYKIIEKRQSVAFWCNPISGHATLYWYQQILGQGPKLLIQFQNNGVVDDSQLPKDRFSAERLKGVDSTLKIQPAKLEDSAVYLCASSSIRLAGAGGELFFGEGSRLTVL.

The genes are TRBV4-1 and TRBJ2-2; D might be TRBD2 (6 bases). Germline-derived CDR1 and CDR2 are MGHRA and YSYEKL. The CDR3 extends over 17 amino acids. The germline V and J ends were trimmed by 3 bases and 3 bases, with 17 bases remaining between them. CDR3 residues: CASSQTLGGIYTGELFF. The CDR3 nucleotides read TGCGCCAGCAGCCAGACGCTGGGGGGAATCTACACCGGGGAGCTGTTTTTT.

The chain recombines TRBV27 with TRBJ2-7; the D gene is possibly TRBD1 (5 bases). Germline CDR1 MNHEY, CDR2 SMNVEV (reference sequence). The CDR3 is 14 residues long. The ends were cut back, 2 bases at V and 1 base at J, with 9 bases in the middle. Here the CDR3 DNA reads TGTGCCAGCAGTTTACAGGGTTTATCCTACGAGCAGTACTTC. As protein: CASSLQGLSYEQYF.

The chain is built from TRBV27 and TRBJ2-7; D possibly corresponds to TRBD2 (6 bases). Trimming took off 6 bases at V and 2 bases at J, with 20 bases between the two ends. This CDR3 spans 16 amino acids. Germline CDR1 is MNHEY and CDR2 is SMNVEV (reference sequence). CDR3 sequence reads: CASRTVGVSGAYEQYF. CDR3 sequence (DNA): TGTGCCAGCAGGACCGTCGGGGTTAGCGGAGCCTACGAGCAGTACTTC.

This clone showed up just a few times. The chain has TRBV6-1 and TRBJ2-7; D possibly corresponds to TRBD1 (5 bases). The germline V gene encodes CDR1 MNHNS and CDR2 SASEGT. CDR3 length: 12 amino acids. Trimming left V 8 bases short and J 5 bases short, with 13 bases between. The CDR3 is CASDRRPDEQYF. In DNA, the CDR3 is TGTGCCAGCGACAGACGGCCGGACGAGCAGTACTTC.

This clone was seen a handful of times. The V and J genes are TRBV10-2 and TRBJ1-5; D is undetermined. The V end was cut by 4 bases, the J end by 2 bases, with 12 bases between. From germline, CDR1 is WSHSY and CDR2 SAAADI. This CDR3 has 15 residues. CDR3 nucleotides: TGCGCCAGCAGTGTCTGGGGTGTGGGCAATCAGCCCCAGCATTTT. This codes for CASSVWGVGNQPQHF.

Within the sample, this clone is medium-sized (0.01 to 0.1%). V is TRBV5-5 and J is TRBJ2-2; 7 bases are a match to TRBD2. The CDR3 has 17 residues. Germline trimming cut 4 bases from V and 0 bases from J; bases unmatched to any gene: 9. Germline assignment: CDR1 SGHKS and CDR2 YYEKEE (reference sequence). In DNA, the CDR3 is TGTGCCAGCAGCCCCGGCGGGAGCCAAACGAACACCGGGGAGCTGTTTTTT. This encodes CASSPGGSQTNTGELFF.

The chain links TRBV6-5 to TRBJ1-2; unclear D gene. Germline assignment: CDR1 MNHEY and CDR2 SVGAGI. This CDR3 has 13 residues. Trimming stripped 7 bases from V and 2 bases from J, with 11 bases between. The CDR3, as DNA: TGTGCCAGCACGCCTAACGGCAACTATGGCTACACCTTC. Translation: CASTPNGNYGYTF.